The next 3 T cell receptor beta chains were all read from a single sample in a study of blood T cell repertoires in COVID-19 (dated by TCRdb to about 2020). Libraries came from the immunoSEQ multiplex PCR assay. Entries here come from immuneACCESS through TCRdb and include only in-frame sequences with V and J called. Some clones fail to appear in such tables; in the studies checked, an unresolved V gene covers under half of the shortfall, and the cause of the remainder is unknown. Counted in this sample were 200,000 to 250,000 clones; 82% of them appeared once. About 15% of the sample goes to the ten largest clones. Sequenced input: PBMCs or T cells enriched from blood (not recorded which). Source of these receptors: a middle-aged man who had recovered from COVID-19.

The chain employs TRBV29-1 and TRBJ2-5; no firm D call. Germline CDR1 SQVTM, CDR2 ANQGSEA. CDR3 length: 13 residues. Trimming removed 2 bases at V and 4 bases at J, with 11 bases between. The DNA of the CDR3 is TGCAGCGTTGAAAAAGCGTTAGGAGAGACCCAGTACTTC. It encodes CSVEKALGETQYF.

This rearrangement joins TRBV10-3 to TRBJ1-5, with 7 bases identical to TRBD1. This CDR3 comprises 15 residues. The J segment lost 7 bases and the V segment lost 0 bases, leaving 6 bases of the junction unmatched. Germline CDR1 and CDR2: ENHRY and SYGVKD. The CDR3 coding sequence is TGTGCCATCAGTGAGTCGTCAGGGGGAGGCCAGCCCCAGCATTTT. It translates to CAISESSGGGQPQHF.

The chain carries TRBV9 and TRBJ2-7; no reliable D call. With 4 bases removed from V and 0 bases from J, the gap between germline ends came to 8 bases. The length of the CDR3 is 13 residues. Per the germline V gene, CDR1 is SGDLS and CDR2 is YYNGEE. Here the CDR3 DNA reads TGTGCCAGCAGCCCCCAGTCCTCCTACGAGCAGTACTTC. It yields the protein CASSPQSSYEQYF.